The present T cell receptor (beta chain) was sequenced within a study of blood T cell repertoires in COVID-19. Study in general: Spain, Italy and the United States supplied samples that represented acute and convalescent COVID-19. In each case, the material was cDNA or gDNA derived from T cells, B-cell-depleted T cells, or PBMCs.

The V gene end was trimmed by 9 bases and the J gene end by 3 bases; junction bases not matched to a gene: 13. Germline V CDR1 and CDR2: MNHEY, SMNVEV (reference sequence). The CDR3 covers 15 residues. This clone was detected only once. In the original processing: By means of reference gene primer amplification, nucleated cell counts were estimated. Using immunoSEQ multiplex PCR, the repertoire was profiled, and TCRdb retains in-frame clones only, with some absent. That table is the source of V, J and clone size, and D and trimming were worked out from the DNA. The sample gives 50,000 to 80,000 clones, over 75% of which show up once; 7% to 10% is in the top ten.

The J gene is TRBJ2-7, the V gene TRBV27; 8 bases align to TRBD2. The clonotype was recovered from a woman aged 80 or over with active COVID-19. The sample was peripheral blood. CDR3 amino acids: CARDSGKIPGYEQYF. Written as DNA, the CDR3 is TGTGCCAGGGATAGCGGGAAGATTCCAGGCTACGAGCAGTACTTC.